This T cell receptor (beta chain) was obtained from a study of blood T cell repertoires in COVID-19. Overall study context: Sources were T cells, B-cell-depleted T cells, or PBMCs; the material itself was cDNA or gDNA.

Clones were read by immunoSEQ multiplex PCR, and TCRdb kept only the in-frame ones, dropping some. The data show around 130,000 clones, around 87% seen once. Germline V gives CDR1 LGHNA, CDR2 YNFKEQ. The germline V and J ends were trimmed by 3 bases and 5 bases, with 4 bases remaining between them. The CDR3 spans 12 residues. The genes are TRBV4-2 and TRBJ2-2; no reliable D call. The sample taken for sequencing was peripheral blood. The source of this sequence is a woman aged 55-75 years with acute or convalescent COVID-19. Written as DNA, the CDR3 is TGTGCCAGCAGCCATCCTACCGGGGAGCTGTTTTTT. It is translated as CASSHPTGELFF.